This entry lists 24 T cell receptor beta chains sequenced from one sample in a study of T cell repertoires in cytomegalovirus infection. TCRdb reprocessed the reads with MiXCR, giving one entry per CDR3 protein. The sample carries some 680,000 distinct CDR3 sequences, about 40% recorded once. Sequences were obtained from PBMCs. The source is a human donor in good health (CMV status not recorded). Some clones in this sample may be carry-over from other donors' samples.

As to this clonotype: Just one base apart from a much larger clone, this may be a read error. The missing conserved phenylalanine or tryptophan at the end of this CDR3 makes a read error likely. The chain has TRBV6-1 and TRBJ2-4, with 10 bases matching TRBD1. CDR1 MNHNS and CDR2 SASEGT come from the germline V gene. J gave up 8 bases and V 3 bases, and 10 bases lay outside the gene matches. There are 16 residues in the CDR3. This chain's CDR3 is CASSEVQGQGRHIQYY. CDR3 in DNA: TGTGCCAGCAGTGAGGTCCAGGGACAGGGGAGGCACATTCAGTACTAC.

The J gene is TRBJ2-1, the V gene TRBV6-1; D remains unclear. Germline V gene sequence: CDR1 MNHNS, CDR2 SASEGT. CDR3 length: 11 amino acids. Trimming cost V 8 bases and J 4 bases, with 6 bases left between them. CDR3 region: CASQPYNEQFF. Here the CDR3 DNA reads TGTGCCAGCCAACCATACAATGAGCAGTTCTTC.

This clonotype was counted at least ten times. The chain employs TRBV7-8 and TRBJ1-5; 7 bases map to TRBD1. Germline CDR1 SGHVS, CDR2 FQNEAQ. The CDR3 runs 13 residues. The V gene end was trimmed by 2 bases and the J gene end by 7 bases; junction bases not matched to a gene: 2. The CDR3 region is CASSLTGVQPQHF. The DNA of the CDR3 is TGTGCCAGCAGCTTAACAGGGGTCCAGCCCCAGCATTTT.

This clonotype was detected many times. J is TRBJ1-1 and V is TRBV7-2, with 12 nucleotides matching TRBD1. The germline V gene has CDR1 SGHTA and CDR2 FQGNSA. V was clipped by 3 bases and J by 3 bases; unmatched bases: 14. This CDR3 is 19 amino acids long. CDR3 protein: CASSFMGQGAGSRDTEAFF. CDR3 bases: TGTGCCAGCAGCTTTATGGGACAGGGGGCTGGATCCCGGGACACTGAAGCTTTCTTT.

The genes are TRBV7-9 and TRBJ1-2; maybe TRBD1 (5 bases). This CDR3 is built from 15 residues. The ends were cut back, 5 bases at V and 3 bases at J, with 16 bases in the middle. Germline values: CDR1 SEHNR, CDR2 FQNEAQ (reference sequence). CDR3 amino acids: CASSRAGALYYGYTF. Here the CDR3 DNA reads TGTGCCAGCAGCCGAGCCGGGGCCTTATACTATGGCTACACCTTC. Drawing the rest from reference TRBV7-9 and TRBJ1-2, the complete variable domain is DTGVSQNPRHKITKRGQNVTFRCDPISEHNRLYWYRQTLGQGPEFLTYFQNEAQLEKSRLLSDRFSAERPKGSFSTLEIQRTEQGDSAMYLCASSRAGALYYGYTFGSGTRLTVV.

This clonotype appeared a few times. The genes are TRBV14 and TRBJ1-2, with D possibly being TRBD1 (5 bases). Trimming pared 0 bases from V and 5 bases from J, leaving 13 bases between. Germline loops: CDR1 SGHDN, CDR2 FVKESK. The CDR3 totals 15 residues. The CDR3 spells CASSQDRRGLYGYTF. CDR3 coding DNA: TGTGCCAGCAGCCAAGATCGGCGGGGACTGTATGGCTACACCTTC.

Only a few counts were recorded for this clonotype. The chain carries TRBV5-1 and TRBJ2-3; TRBD1 aligns across 7 bases. There are 15 residues in the CDR3. V shed 2 bases and J 5 bases; nucleotides not matched to a gene: 8. Germline CDR1 is SGHRS and CDR2 is YFSETQ. In DNA, the CDR3 is TGCGCCAGCAGCTTACACCGACAGGGTCGAGATACGCAGTATTTT. As protein: CASSLHRQGRDTQYF.

This clonotype was seen only a few times. The rearrangement uses TRBV12-3 or TRBV12-4 and TRBJ2-5; a possible D gene is TRBD1 (6 bases). The V and J ends lost 5 bases and 4 bases respectively, with 11 bases between them. CDR3 length equals 13 residues. CDR3 protein: CASSPTGLETQYF. The CDR3 DNA follows: TGTGCCAGCAGTCCTACAGGGTTAGAGACCCAGTACTTC.

V and J are TRBV12-3 or TRBV12-4 and TRBJ1-1; 8 positions agree with TRBD1. V was pared by 1 base and J by 0 bases, with 1 base of the junction left unmatched. The CDR3 covers 15 residues. In nucleotides, the CDR3 is TGTGCCAGCAGTTTAGGGGGACAGGTGAACACTGAAGCTTTCTTT. Residues: CASSLGGQVNTEAFF.

As regards this clonotype: Mismatch with germline at one junction end may stem from a read error. This chain connects TRBV7-6 to TRBJ2-1; 7 nucleotides match TRBD2. Germline V CDR1 and CDR2: SGHVS, FNYEAQ. The CDR3 has 14 amino acids. CDR3 sequence reads: CASSPAAGVNEQFF. Written as DNA, the CDR3 is TGTGCTAGCAGTCCGGCGGCGGGGGTCAATGAGCAGTTCTTC.

The CDR3, as DNA: TGTGCCAGCAGTACCGGGACAGGGGTTTCTGGAAGCGGCGGCTACACCTTC. Amino acid sequence: CASSTGTGVSGSGGYTF. The chain recombines TRBV28 with TRBJ1-2, with 10 bases identical to TRBD1. The ends lost 5 bases at V and 8 bases at J; junction bases unmatched: 17. Looked up from germline, CDR1 is MDHEN and CDR2 is SYDVKM. CDR3 length: 17 amino acids.

This clonotype was observed a few times. The chain combines TRBV10-1 with TRBJ2-5; a weak D match, TRBD2 (6 bases). Trimming shortened V by 2 bases and J by 1 base, and 14 bases separated the two germline ends. The CDR3 length is 16 residues. Germline V gives CDR1 WNHNN, CDR2 SYGVQD (reference sequence). In nucleotides, the CDR3 is TGCGCCAGCAGTGAGGGTATTAGCGGTTCCCAAGAGACCCAGTACTTC. Translation: CASSEGISGSQETQYF.

This clonotype was picked up a small number of times. The J gene is TRBJ1-6, the V gene TRBV11-2; 7 bases align to TRBD1. Per the germline V gene, CDR1 is SGHAT and CDR2 is FQNNGV. V trimming: 4 bases; J trimming: 8 bases; junction bases outside the gene matches: 5. The CDR3 contains 14 residues. CDR3 amino acids: CASSSQGGYSPLHF. The CDR3 bases are TGTGCCAGCAGCTCCCAGGGGGGGTATTCACCCCTCCACTTT.

This clonotype turned up a few times. The DNA of the CDR3 is TGTGCCAGCAGTCAGATTTCGAACACTGAAGCTTTCTTT. The encoded protein is CASSQISNTEAFF. The genes are TRBV7-9 and TRBJ1-1; the D is unclear. Per germline, CDR1 SEHNR and CDR2 FQNEAQ (reference sequence). This CDR3 comprises 13 residues. V was shortened by 6 bases and J by 1 base, with 9 bases between the two germline ends. The variable domain in full, completed from reference TRBV7-9 and TRBJ1-1, reads DTGVSQNPRHKITKRGQNVTFRCDPISEHNRLYWYRQTLGQGPEFLTYFQNEAQLEKSRLLSDRFSAERPKGSFSTLEIQRTEQGDSAMYLCASSQISNTEAFFGQGTRLTVV.

About this clonotype itself: One end of the junction is discordant with germline, which a read error may explain. The chain carries TRBV24-1 and TRBJ2-3, with D possibly matching TRBD1 (5 bases). In germline, CDR1 is KGHDR, CDR2 SFDVKD. The CDR3 totals 15 residues. The CDR3 nucleotides read TGTGCCACCGGTGAGCAGCGTACAGGAACAGATACGCAGTATTTT. Its protein product is CATGEQRTGTDTQYF.

V usage is TRBV27 and J usage is TRBJ2-1, with TRBD1 matching over 7 bases. Germline trimming cut 5 bases from V and 0 bases from J; bases unmatched to any gene: 10. The CDR3 has 17 residues. The germline V gene encodes CDR1 MNHEY and CDR2 SMNVEV (reference sequence). The CDR3 spells CASSRLGDRFSYNEQFF. The CDR3 DNA is TGTGCCAGCAGTCGCCTGGGGGACAGATTCTCCTACAATGAGCAGTTCTTC.

Turning to this clonotype: This clone may be a read error of a much larger clone one base away. V gene TRBV7-2 combines with J gene TRBJ1-1; D call uncertain. The CDR3 is 14 amino acids. Germline-derived CDR1 and CDR2 are SGHTA and FQGNSA. The CDR3 protein is CARSRGGRNTEAFF. CDR3 DNA sequence: TGTGCCCGCAGCCGGGGAGGGAGGAACACTGAAGCTTTCTTT.

This clonotype was detected many times. The chain combines TRBV7-8 with TRBJ2-7; possible D gene TRBD1, 5 bases. CDR3 length: 14 residues. Trimming removed 1 base at V and 5 bases at J, with 12 bases between. The germline CDR1 and CDR2 sequences are SGHVS and FQNEAQ. CDR3 coding DNA: TGTGCCAGCAGCTTAGTGGGCAGGGCCCACGAGCAGTACTTC. Amino acid sequence: CASSLVGRAHEQYF.

J is TRBJ1-1 and V is TRBV20-1; D is possibly TRBD1 (6 bases). Germline-derived CDR1 and CDR2 are DFQATT and SNEGSKA (reference sequence). V shed 3 bases and J shed 1 base, with 12 bases lying between them. The CDR3 totals 14 residues. In DNA form, the CDR3 reads TGCAGTGCTAGTTACAGGGTACAGAACACTGAAGCTTTCTTT. It translates to CSASYRVQNTEAFF.

This clonotype was found a few times. The CDR3 spells CASSQGTPRRDSPLHF. The CDR3 region has the DNA TGTGCCAGCAGCCAAGGGACCCCGAGGAGGGATTCACCCCTCCACTTT. The chain links TRBV3-1 to TRBJ1-6; unclear D gene. The CDR3 loop spans 16 amino acids. V lost 1 base and J 8 bases, leaving 15 bases between the germline ends. The germline V gene has CDR1 LGHDT and CDR2 YNNKEL (reference sequence). Looking up the rest from reference TRBV3-1 and TRBJ1-6 gives the full variable domain: DTAVSQTPKYLVTQMGNDKSIKCEQNLGHDTMYWYKQDSKKFLKIMFSYNNKELIINETVPNRFSPKSPDKAHLNLHINSLELGDSAVYFCASSQGTPRRDSPLHFGNGTRLTVT.

This clonotype has at least ten counts. The chain carries TRBV7-2 and TRBJ1-3; no clear D gene. The CDR3 has 13 amino acids. Germline V gene lookup returns CDR1 SGHTA and CDR2 FQGNSA. Between the trimmed V and J ends, which lost 5 bases and 5 bases, there was a span of 10 bases. The CDR3 protein is CASSPLNRNTIYF. CDR3 bases: TGTGCCAGCAGCCCCCTTAATAGAAACACCATATATTTT.

In this sample, this clonotype turned up a few times. The CDR3 DNA reads as TGTGCCAGCAGCCCTATGGCAGCAGCTCATGGCTACACCTTC. This codes for CASSPMAAAHGYTF. The chain couples TRBV5-6 to TRBJ1-2; D is unresolved. Germline V gives CDR1 SGHDT, CDR2 YYEEEE. Trimming took off 4 bases at V and 6 bases at J, with 16 bases between the two ends. The CDR3 totals 14 residues. The variable domain in full, completed from reference TRBV5-6 and TRBJ1-2, reads DAGVTQSPTHLIKTRGQQVTLRCSPKSGHDTVSWYQQALGQGPQFIFQYYEEEERQRGNFPDRFSGHQFPNYSSELNVNALLLGDSALYLCASSPMAAAHGYTFGSGTRLTVV.

V gene TRBV12-3 or TRBV12-4 combines with J gene TRBJ2-1; weak D call: TRBD2 (6 bases). V was shortened by 6 bases and J by 8 bases, with 20 bases between the two germline ends. The CDR3 is 15 amino acids. CDR3 in DNA: TGTGCCAGCAGCCTCAGACTAGAGGGTGTAGATGAGCAGTTCTTC. Translation: CASSLRLEGVDEQFF.

The chain carries TRBV7-6 and TRBJ2-7; D is undetermined. V lost 5 bases, J lost 6 bases, and 14 bases lay in between. The length of the CDR3 is 13 residues. The germline CDR1 and CDR2 sequences are SGHVS and FNYEAQ. The CDR3 coding sequence is TGTGCCAGCAGCCTCTTTATTAATCGCGAGCAGTACTTC. This gives the protein CASSLFINREQYF.